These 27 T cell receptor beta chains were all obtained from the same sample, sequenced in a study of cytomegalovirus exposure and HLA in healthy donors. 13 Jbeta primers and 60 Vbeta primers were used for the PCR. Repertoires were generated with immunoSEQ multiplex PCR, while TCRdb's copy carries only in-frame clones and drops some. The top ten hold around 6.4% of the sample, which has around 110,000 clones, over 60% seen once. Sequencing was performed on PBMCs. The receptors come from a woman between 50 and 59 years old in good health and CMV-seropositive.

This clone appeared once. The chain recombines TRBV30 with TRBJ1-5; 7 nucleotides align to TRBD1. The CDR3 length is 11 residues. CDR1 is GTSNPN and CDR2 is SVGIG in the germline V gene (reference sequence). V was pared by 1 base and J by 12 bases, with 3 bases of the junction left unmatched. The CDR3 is CAWSGRDSQHF. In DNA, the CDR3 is TGTGCCTGGAGTGGCCGGGACAGCCAGCATTTT.

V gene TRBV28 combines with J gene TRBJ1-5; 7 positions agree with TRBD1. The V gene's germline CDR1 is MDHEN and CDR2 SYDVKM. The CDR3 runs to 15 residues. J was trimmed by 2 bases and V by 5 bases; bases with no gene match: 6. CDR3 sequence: CASSPRGEGNQPQHF. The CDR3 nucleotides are TGTGCCAGCAGTCCCAGGGGGGAAGGCAATCAGCCCCAGCATTTT.

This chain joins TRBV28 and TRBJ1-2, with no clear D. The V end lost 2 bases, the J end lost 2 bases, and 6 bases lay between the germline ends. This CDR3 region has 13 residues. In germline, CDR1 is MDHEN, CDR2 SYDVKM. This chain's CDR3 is CASSLPVNYGYTF. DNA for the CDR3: TGTGCCAGCAGTTTACCCGTCAACTATGGCTACACCTTC.

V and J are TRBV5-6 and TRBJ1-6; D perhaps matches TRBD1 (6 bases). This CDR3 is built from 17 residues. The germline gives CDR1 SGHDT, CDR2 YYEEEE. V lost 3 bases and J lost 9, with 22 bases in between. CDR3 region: CASSSIRDGGLVSPLHF. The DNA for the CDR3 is TGTGCCAGCAGCTCCATAAGGGATGGGGGCTTGGTTTCACCCCTCCACTTT.

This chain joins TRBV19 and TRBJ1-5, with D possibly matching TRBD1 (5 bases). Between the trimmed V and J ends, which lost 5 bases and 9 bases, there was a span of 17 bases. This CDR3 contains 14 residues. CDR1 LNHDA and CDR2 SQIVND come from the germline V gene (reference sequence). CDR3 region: CASSFLDTVPPQHF. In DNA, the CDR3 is TGTGCCAGTAGTTTTTTGGACACGGTGCCGCCCCAGCATTTT. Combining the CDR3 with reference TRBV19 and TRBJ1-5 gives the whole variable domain DGGITQSPKYLFRKEGQNVTLSCEQNLNHDAMYWYRQDPGQGLRLIYYSQIVNDFQKGDIAEGYSVSREKKESFPLTVTSAQKNPTAFYLCASSFLDTVPPQHFGDGTRLSIL.

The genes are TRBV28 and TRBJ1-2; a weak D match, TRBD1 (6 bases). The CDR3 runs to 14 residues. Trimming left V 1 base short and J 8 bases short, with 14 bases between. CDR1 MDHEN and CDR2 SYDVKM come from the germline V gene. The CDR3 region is CASSLYEDSYGYTF. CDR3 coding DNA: TGTGCCAGCAGTTTATATGAGGACAGCTACGGCTACACCTTC.

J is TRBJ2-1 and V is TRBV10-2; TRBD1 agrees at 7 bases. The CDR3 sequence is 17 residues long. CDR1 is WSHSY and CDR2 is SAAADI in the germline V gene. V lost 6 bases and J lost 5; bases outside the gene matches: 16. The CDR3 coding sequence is TGCGCCAGCAGGAGACAGGGATGGAAGAAGAAGGACAATGAGCAGTTCTTC. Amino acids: CASRRQGWKKKDNEQFF.

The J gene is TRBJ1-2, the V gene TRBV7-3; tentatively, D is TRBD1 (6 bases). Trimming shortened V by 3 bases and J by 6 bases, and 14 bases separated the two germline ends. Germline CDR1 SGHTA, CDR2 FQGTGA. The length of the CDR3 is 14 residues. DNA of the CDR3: TGTGCCAGCAGCTTGGCGGACAGAGCGAATGGCTACACCTTC. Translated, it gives CASSLADRANGYTF.

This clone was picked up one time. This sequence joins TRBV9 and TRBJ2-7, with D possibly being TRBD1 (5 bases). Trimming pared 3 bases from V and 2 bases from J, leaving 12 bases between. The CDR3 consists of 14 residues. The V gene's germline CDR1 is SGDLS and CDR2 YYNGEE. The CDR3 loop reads CASSARTQTYEQYF. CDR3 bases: TGTGCCAGCAGCGCCCGGACACAAACCTACGAGCAGTACTTC.

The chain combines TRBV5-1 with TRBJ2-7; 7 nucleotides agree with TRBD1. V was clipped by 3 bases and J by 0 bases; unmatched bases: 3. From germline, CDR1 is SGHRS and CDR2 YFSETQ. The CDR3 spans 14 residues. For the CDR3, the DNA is TGCGCCAGCAGCTCAGGACAGGCCTCCTACGAGCAGTACTTC. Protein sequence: CASSSGQASYEQYF. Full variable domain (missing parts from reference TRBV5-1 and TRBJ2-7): KAGVTQTPRYLIKTRGQQVTLSCSPISGHRSVSWYQQTPGQGLQFLFEYFSETQRNKGNFPGRFSGRQFSNSRSEMNVSTLELGDSALYLCASSSGQASYEQYFGPGTRLTVT.

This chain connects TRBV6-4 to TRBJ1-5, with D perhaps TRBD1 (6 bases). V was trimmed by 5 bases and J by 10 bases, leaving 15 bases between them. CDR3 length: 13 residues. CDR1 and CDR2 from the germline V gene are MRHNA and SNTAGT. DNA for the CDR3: TGTGCCAGCAGTCCACAAGGGGGGGACCCCCAGCATTTT. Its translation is CASSPQGGDPQHF.

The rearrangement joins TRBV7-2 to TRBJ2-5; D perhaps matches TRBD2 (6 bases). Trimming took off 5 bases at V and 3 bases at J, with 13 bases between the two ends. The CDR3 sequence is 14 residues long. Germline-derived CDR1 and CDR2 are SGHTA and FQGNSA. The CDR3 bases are TGTGCCAGCAGCCGCCGGGGGACTGAAGAGACCCAGTACTTC. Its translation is CASSRRGTEETQYF.

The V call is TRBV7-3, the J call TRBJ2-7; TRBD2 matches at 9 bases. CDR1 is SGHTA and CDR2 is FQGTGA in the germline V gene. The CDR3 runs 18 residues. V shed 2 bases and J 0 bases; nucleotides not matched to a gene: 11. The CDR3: CASSLYPAGLAVSYEQYF. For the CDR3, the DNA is TGTGCCAGCAGCTTATACCCTGCGGGACTAGCTGTCTCCTACGAGCAGTACTTC. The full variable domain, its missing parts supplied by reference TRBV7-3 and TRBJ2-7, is GAGVSQTPSNKVTEKGKYVELRCDPISGHTALYWYRQSLGQGPEFLIYFQGTGAADDSGLPNDRFFAVRPEGSVSTLKIQRTERGDSAVYLCASSLYPAGLAVSYEQYFGPGTRLTVT.

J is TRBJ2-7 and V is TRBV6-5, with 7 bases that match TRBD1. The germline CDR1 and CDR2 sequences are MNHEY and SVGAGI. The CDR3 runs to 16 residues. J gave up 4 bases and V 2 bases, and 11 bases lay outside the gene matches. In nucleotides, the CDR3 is TGTGCCAGCAGTTACAGTTTGGGACAGTTAGGGTACGAGCAGTACTTC. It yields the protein CASSYSLGQLGYEQYF.

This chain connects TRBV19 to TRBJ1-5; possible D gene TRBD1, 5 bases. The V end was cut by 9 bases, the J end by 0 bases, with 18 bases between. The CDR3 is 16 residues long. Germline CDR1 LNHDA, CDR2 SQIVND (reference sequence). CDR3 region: CASKDIPTVSNQPQHF. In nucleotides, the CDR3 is TGTGCCAGCAAGGACATACCCACTGTTAGCAATCAGCCCCAGCATTTT.

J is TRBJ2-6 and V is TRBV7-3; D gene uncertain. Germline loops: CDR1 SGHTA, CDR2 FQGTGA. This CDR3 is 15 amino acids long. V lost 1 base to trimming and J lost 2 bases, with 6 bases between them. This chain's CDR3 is CASSLRQTGANVLTF. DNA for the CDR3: TGTGCCAGCAGCTTAAGACAAACTGGGGCCAACGTCCTGACTTTC. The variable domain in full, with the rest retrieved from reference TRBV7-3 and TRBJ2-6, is GAGVSQTPSNKVTEKGKYVELRCDPISGHTALYWYRQSLGQGPEFLIYFQGTGAADDSGLPNDRFFAVRPEGSVSTLKIQRTERGDSAVYLCASSLRQTGANVLTFGAGSRLTVL.

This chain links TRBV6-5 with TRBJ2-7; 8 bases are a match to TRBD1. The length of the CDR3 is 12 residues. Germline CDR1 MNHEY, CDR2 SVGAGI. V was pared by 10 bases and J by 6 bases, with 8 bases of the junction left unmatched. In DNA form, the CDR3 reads TGTGCCACTCAAGGACAGGGTGGCGAGCAGTACTTC. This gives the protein CATQGQGGEQYF.

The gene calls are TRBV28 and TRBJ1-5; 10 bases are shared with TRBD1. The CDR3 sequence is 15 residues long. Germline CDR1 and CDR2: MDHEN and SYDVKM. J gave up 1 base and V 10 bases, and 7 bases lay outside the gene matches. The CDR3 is CATNGQGGSNQPQHF. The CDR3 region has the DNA TGTGCCACCAACGGACAGGGGGGGAGCAATCAGCCCCAGCATTTT.

CDR3 bases: TGTGCCTGGAGTGGATCCGGGACTAGCCGGAGGCCCTACAATGAGCAGTTCTTC. Amino acid sequence: CAWSGSGTSRRPYNEQFF. This chain joins TRBV30 and TRBJ2-1, with 9 positions matching TRBD2. V shed 1 base, J shed 2 bases, and the junction held 12 bases outside the gene matches. Germline CDR1 GTSNPN, CDR2 SVGIG (reference sequence). The CDR3 has 18 amino acids.

The CDR3 is CASSPPGEGWTEAFF. CDR3 bases: TGTGCCAGCAGTCCCCCCGGGGAGGGGTGGACTGAAGCTTTCTTT. The chain uses TRBV27 and TRBJ1-1, with D perhaps matching TRBD1 (5 bases). Germline assignment: CDR1 MNHEY and CDR2 SMNVEV (reference sequence). The CDR3 sequence is 15 residues long. Between the trimmed V and J ends, which lost 5 bases and 5 bases, there was a span of 18 bases.

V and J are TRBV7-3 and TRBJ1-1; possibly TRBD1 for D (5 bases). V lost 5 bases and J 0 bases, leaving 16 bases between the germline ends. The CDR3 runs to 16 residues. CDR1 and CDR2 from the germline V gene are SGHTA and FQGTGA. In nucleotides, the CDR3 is TGTGCCAGCAGCCAAGGGGCGGCAGGGTTGAACACTGAAGCTTTCTTT. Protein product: CASSQGAAGLNTEAFF. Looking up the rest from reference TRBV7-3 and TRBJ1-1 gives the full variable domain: GAGVSQTPSNKVTEKGKYVELRCDPISGHTALYWYRQSLGQGPEFLIYFQGTGAADDSGLPNDRFFAVRPEGSVSTLKIQRTERGDSAVYLCASSQGAAGLNTEAFFGQGTRLTVV.

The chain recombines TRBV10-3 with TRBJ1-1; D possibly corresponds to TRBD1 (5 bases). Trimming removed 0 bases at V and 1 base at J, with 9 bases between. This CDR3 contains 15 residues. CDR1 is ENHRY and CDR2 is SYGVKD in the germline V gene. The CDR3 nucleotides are TGTGCCATCAGTGAGTCTGGAGGGGCGAACACTGAAGCTTTCTTT. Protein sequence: CAISESGGANTEAFF.

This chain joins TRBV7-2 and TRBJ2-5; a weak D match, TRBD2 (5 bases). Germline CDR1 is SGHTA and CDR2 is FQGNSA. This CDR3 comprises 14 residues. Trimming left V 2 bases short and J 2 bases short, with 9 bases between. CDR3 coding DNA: TGTGCCAGCAGCTTATCAGCGGTACAAGAGACCCAGTACTTC. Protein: CASSLSAVQETQYF.

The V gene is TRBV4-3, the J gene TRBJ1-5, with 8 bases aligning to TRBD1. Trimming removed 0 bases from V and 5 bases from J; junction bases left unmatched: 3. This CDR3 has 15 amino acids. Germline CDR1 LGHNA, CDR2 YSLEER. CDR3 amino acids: CASSQDTGGYQPQHF. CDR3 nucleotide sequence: TGCGCCAGCAGCCAAGATACAGGGGGTTATCAGCCCCAGCATTTT.

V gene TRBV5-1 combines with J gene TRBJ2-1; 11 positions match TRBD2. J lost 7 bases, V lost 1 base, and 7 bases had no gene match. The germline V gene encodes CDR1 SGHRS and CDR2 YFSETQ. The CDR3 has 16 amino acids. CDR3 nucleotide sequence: TGCGCCAGCAGCTTGTTAGCGGGGGGGCTTGGTAATGAGCAGTTCTTC. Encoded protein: CASSLLAGGLGNEQFF.

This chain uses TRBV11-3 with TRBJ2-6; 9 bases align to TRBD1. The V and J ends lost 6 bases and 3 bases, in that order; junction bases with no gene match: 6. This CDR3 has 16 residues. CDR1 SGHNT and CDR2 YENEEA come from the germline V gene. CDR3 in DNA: TGTGCCAGCAGTTCCGGGACAGGGAATGGGGCCAACGTCCTGACTTTC. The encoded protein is CASSSGTGNGANVLTF.

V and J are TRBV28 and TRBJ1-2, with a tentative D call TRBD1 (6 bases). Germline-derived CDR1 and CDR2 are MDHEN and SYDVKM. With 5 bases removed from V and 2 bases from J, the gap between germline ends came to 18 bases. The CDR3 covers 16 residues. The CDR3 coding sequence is TGTGCCAGCAGTCCCCCCTGGGGGACACAGAACTATGGCTACACCTTC. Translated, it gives CASSPPWGTQNYGYTF.